These T cell receptor beta chains were read from a single sample in a study of blood T cell repertoires in COVID-19. Using immunoSEQ multiplex PCR, the repertoire was profiled, and TCRdb retains in-frame clones only, with some absent. The sample records over 130,000 clones, approximately 80% being singletons. The source material was PBMCs or T cells enriched from blood (not recorded which). All receptors come from a woman aged 18-29 years who had been exposed to COVID-19. CDR3s include the opening cysteine and the closing phenylalanine or tryptophan. Fields, in order: D gene, V gene, clone size, J gene, CDR3 protein, CDR3 DNA. The D gene is left open where the match is weak. Not every row has a clone size; where given, it reads once, few, many or a size class.

d_gene: TRBD1
v_gene: TRBV27
abundance: NA
j_gene: TRBJ1-5
CDR3aa: CASRGQGGRDQPQHF
CDR3nt: TGTGCCAGCAGAGGACAGGGGGGCAGGGATCAGCCCCAGCATTTT

d_gene: TRBD2
v_gene: TRBV5-4
abundance: NA
j_gene: TRBJ2-3
CDR3aa: CASSLSGSLEDTQYF
CDR3nt: TGTGCCAGCAGCTTGAGCGGGAGCCTGGAGGATACGCAGTATTTT

d_gene: TRBD2
v_gene: TRBV9
abundance: NA
j_gene: TRBJ2-5
CDR3aa: CASSVGGNRQETQYF
CDR3nt: TGTGCCAGCAGCGTCGGGGGGAACCGCCAAGAGACCCAGTACTTC

d_gene: NA
v_gene: TRBV24-1
abundance: NA
j_gene: TRBJ2-3
CDR3aa: CATSAGGTDTQYF
CDR3nt: TGTGCCACCAGTGCGGGAGGCACAGATACGCAGTATTTT

d_gene: NA
v_gene: TRBV2
abundance: NA
j_gene: TRBJ2-4
CDR3aa: CASSVSGSGNIQYF
CDR3nt: TGTGCCAGCAGTGTGTCGGGGTCGGGGAACATTCAGTACTTC

d_gene: NA
v_gene: TRBV5-4
abundance: NA
j_gene: TRBJ1-2
CDR3aa: CASSSWAGYTF
CDR3nt: TGTGCCAGCAGTTCCTGGGCTGGCTACACCTTC

d_gene: NA
v_gene: TRBV28
abundance: NA
j_gene: TRBJ1-2
CDR3aa: CASSTRQGFYGYTF
CDR3nt: TGTGCCAGCAGTACACGTCAGGGATTTTATGGCTACACCTTC

d_gene: NA
v_gene: TRBV19
abundance: NA
j_gene: TRBJ2-1
CDR3aa: CASREAGMQNEQFF
CDR3nt: TGTGCCAGTAGGGAGGCGGGGATGCAGAATGAGCAGTTCTTC

d_gene: NA
v_gene: TRBV15
abundance: once
j_gene: TRBJ2-5
CDR3aa: CATSRDGEYRVIETQYF
CDR3nt: TGTGCCACCAGCAGAGATGGGGAATACAGGGTAATTGAGACCCAGTACTTC

d_gene: NA
v_gene: TRBV2
abundance: NA
j_gene: TRBJ2-1
CDR3aa: CASTLRGDEQFF
CDR3nt: TGTGCCAGCACCCTCAGGGGAGATGAGCAGTTCTTC

d_gene: TRBD1
v_gene: TRBV7-3
abundance: NA
j_gene: TRBJ2-2
CDR3aa: CASSETGGTGELFF
CDR3nt: TGTGCCAGCAGCGAAACAGGGGGCACCGGGGAGCTGTTTTTT

d_gene: NA
v_gene: TRBV27
abundance: once
j_gene: TRBJ1-4
CDR3aa: CASSFAGEPNEKLFF
CDR3nt: TGTGCCAGCAGTTTTGCAGGGGAGCCTAATGAAAAACTGTTTTTT

d_gene: NA
v_gene: TRBV4-1
abundance: NA
j_gene: TRBJ2-1
CDR3aa: CASSQVISYNEQFF
CDR3nt: TGCGCCAGCAGCCAAGTCATCTCCTACAATGAGCAGTTCTTC

d_gene: TRBD2
v_gene: TRBV28
abundance: NA
j_gene: TRBJ2-1
CDR3aa: CASSNTLAATYNEQFF
CDR3nt: TGTGCCAGCAGTAACACGCTAGCGGCGACCTACAATGAGCAGTTCTTC

d_gene: TRBD1
v_gene: TRBV7-9
abundance: NA
j_gene: TRBJ1-2
CDR3aa: CASSPQGGANYGYTF
CDR3nt: TGTGCCAGCAGCCCACAGGGGGGTGCCAACTATGGCTACACCTTC

d_gene: NA
v_gene: TRBV28
abundance: many
j_gene: TRBJ1-2
CDR3aa: CATVSGVRGYTF
CDR3nt: TGTGCCACCGTCAGCGGGGTCAGGGGCTACACCTTC

d_gene: TRBD1
v_gene: TRBV5-1
abundance: NA
j_gene: TRBJ1-1
CDR3aa: CASSPDRGRNTEAFF
CDR3nt: TGCGCCAGCAGCCCTGACAGGGGCCGGAACACTGAAGCTTTCTTT

d_gene: TRBD2
v_gene: TRBV7-9
abundance: NA
j_gene: TRBJ2-1
CDR3aa: CASSRLAGGASYNEQFF
CDR3nt: TGTGCCAGCAGCCGACTAGCGGGAGGCGCTTCCTACAATGAGCAGTTCTTC

d_gene: NA
v_gene: TRBV5-5
abundance: NA
j_gene: TRBJ1-2
CDR3aa: CASSLAQEYYGYTF
CDR3nt: TGTGCCAGCAGCTTGGCCCAAGAGTACTATGGCTACACCTTC

d_gene: TRBD1
v_gene: TRBV6-1
abundance: once
j_gene: TRBJ2-1
CDR3aa: CASSAVRQGRSYNEQFF
CDR3nt: TGTGCCAGCAGTGCCGTGAGACAGGGGAGGTCCTACAATGAGCAGTTCTTC

d_gene: NA
v_gene: TRBV21-1
abundance: NA
j_gene: TRBJ1-6
CDR3aa: CASSIFTKIPGQDNSPLHF
CDR3nt: TGTGCCAGCAGCATATTCACAAAAATCCCGGGACAAGATAATTCACCCCTCCACTTT

d_gene: TRBD2
v_gene: TRBV28
abundance: NA
j_gene: TRBJ2-7
CDR3aa: CASSLTTSSGTLSYEQYF
CDR3nt: TGTGCCAGCAGCCTAACGACCTCTAGCGGGACCCTCTCCTACGAGCAGTACTTC

d_gene: TRBD1
v_gene: TRBV19
abundance: many
j_gene: TRBJ1-1
CDR3aa: CASSPWTGVTTEAFF
CDR3nt: TGTGCCAGTAGTCCATGGACAGGGGTGACCACTGAAGCTTTCTTT

d_gene: NA
v_gene: TRBV5-4
abundance: NA
j_gene: TRBJ2-7
CDR3aa: CASSLLDSYEQYF
CDR3nt: TGTGCCAGCAGCTTGCTAGACTCCTACGAGCAGTACTTC

d_gene: NA
v_gene: TRBV19
abundance: NA
j_gene: TRBJ2-7
CDR3aa: CASSSLWGGSSYEQYF
CDR3nt: TGTGCCAGTAGTAGCCTTTGGGGCGGAAGCTCCTACGAGCAGTACTTC

d_gene: NA
v_gene: TRBV19
abundance: NA
j_gene: TRBJ1-1
CDR3aa: CASSIDGRANTEAFF
CDR3nt: TGTGCCAGTAGTATAGATGGGCGGGCGAACACTGAAGCTTTCTTT

d_gene: TRBD1
v_gene: TRBV7-9
abundance: NA
j_gene: TRBJ2-2
CDR3aa: CASSLGTKNRGLTGELFF
CDR3nt: TGTGCCAGCAGCTTAGGGACCAAGAACAGGGGGCTTACCGGGGAGCTGTTTTTT

d_gene: NA
v_gene: TRBV27
abundance: NA
j_gene: TRBJ1-2
CDR3aa: CASSFVHGYTF
CDR3nt: TGTGCCAGCAGTTTCGTCCATGGCTACACCTTC

d_gene: TRBD1
v_gene: TRBV30
abundance: NA
j_gene: TRBJ1-2
CDR3aa: CAWSFGTGGRDGYTF
CDR3nt: TGTGCCTGGAGTTTCGGGACAGGGGGCCGGGATGGCTACACCTTC

d_gene: NA
v_gene: TRBV28
abundance: NA
j_gene: TRBJ1-2
CDR3aa: CASSLPGVYGYTF
CDR3nt: TGTGCCAGCAGTCTACCAGGGGTCTATGGCTACACCTTC

d_gene: TRBD1
v_gene: TRBV23-1
abundance: NA
j_gene: TRBJ2-3
CDR3aa: CASSQSTGTGGDKRGYRSTDTQYF
CDR3nt: TGCGCCAGCAGTCAATCAACCGGGACAGGGGGCGACAAGCGGGGCTACCGTAGCACAGATACGCAGTATTTT

d_gene: TRBD1
v_gene: TRBV19
abundance: few
j_gene: TRBJ1-4
CDR3aa: CASSTWTGLTNEKLFF
CDR3nt: TGTGCCAGTAGTACCTGGACAGGGCTAACTAATGAAAAACTGTTTTTT

d_gene: NA
v_gene: TRBV6-5
abundance: NA
j_gene: TRBJ1-1
CDR3aa: CASRIGGVMNTEAFF
CDR3nt: TGTGCCAGCAGAATAGGCGGGGTAATGAACACTGAAGCTTTCTTT